These T cell receptor beta chains were read from a single sample in a study of cytomegalovirus exposure and HLA in healthy donors. Profiling relied on immunoSEQ multiplex PCR, and the TCRdb table lists in-frame clones only, not all of them. This sample carries 220,000 or so clones, around 78% of them seen once, and the ten largest clones take roughly 6%. Material: PBMCs. The receptors were gathered from a woman aged 18-35 years in good health and CMV-seronegative. CDR3s include the opening cysteine and the closing phenylalanine or tryptophan.

V gene	J gene	CDR3 protein
TRBV30	TRBJ1-5	CAWSGSGYSNQPQHF
TRBV6-5	TRBJ1-1	CASSRQGARREAFF
TRBV18	TRBJ2-1	CASSPLDRGPGNEQFF
TRBV4-1	TRBJ2-1	CASSQEKRVAGGSYNEQFF
TRBV2	TRBJ1-1	CASRSDRVTEAFF
TRBV10-3	TRBJ1-2	CAVGLESYGYTF
TRBV27	TRBJ2-5	CASSPGRVMGAQYF
TRBV5-1	TRBJ1-5	CASSPGTGGGQPQHF
TRBV27	TRBJ2-7	CASSPSGTALYEQYF
TRBV27	TRBJ2-1	CASSLSPSRTYNEQFF
TRBV6-5	TRBJ2-2	CASSYSGARELFF
TRBV6-1	TRBJ2-7	CASSGTGAYSYEQYF
TRBV29-1	TRBJ2-7	CSVDSGRANEQYF
TRBV25-1	TRBJ2-7	CASSAYYEQYF
TRBV5-4	TRBJ2-7	CASSLARSYEQYF
TRBV6-5	TRBJ2-3	CASSKGPQPGDTQYF
TRBV18	TRBJ2-7	CASSPERRVGYEQYF
TRBV11-2	TRBJ2-7	CASSSRGSYEQYF
TRBV5-1	TRBJ2-1	CASSFALAGVVANEQFF
TRBV4-1	TRBJ1-4	CASSDRDRGGNEKLFF
TRBV28	TRBJ2-2	CASSSIGRNTGELFF
TRBV7-2	TRBJ2-2	CASSFLAVNTGELFF
TRBV5-1	TRBJ2-7	CASSLDRNYEQYF
TRBV29-1	TRBJ2-5	CSGLPPAGGQETQYF
TRBV28	TRBJ2-7	CASRMARVYEQYF
TRBV9	TRBJ2-3	CASSALEGGTDTQYF
TRBV9	TRBJ2-1	CASSGAGALYNEQFF
TRBV7-2	TRBJ1-5	CASSLDIGGVHSNQPQHF
TRBV29-1	TRBJ2-7	CSILAGSTYEQYF
TRBV6-6	TRBJ1-2	CASSYNFGQGDYGYTF
TRBV5-6	TRBJ1-3	CASSLERSGNTIYF
TRBV7-9	TRBJ2-1	CASSFAQAPGQFF
TRBV5-1	TRBJ2-1	CASSGDGGAYNEQFF
TRBV10-3	TRBJ2-1	CAIKWPGDHNEQFF
TRBV28	TRBJ2-7	CASSFRDDPTYEQYF
TRBV6-1	TRBJ2-2	CASRVELNTGELFF
TRBV10-3	TRBJ1-1	CAIRGSLNTEAFF
TRBV27	TRBJ1-1	CASSLRTGVNTEAFF
TRBV9	TRBJ2-1	CASSVDRPPNEQFF
TRBV27	TRBJ1-5	CASSPVGGGNQPQHF
TRBV30	TRBJ1-3	CAWSAAAGNTIYF
TRBV4-1	TRBJ2-3	CASSQDPSGDTQYF
TRBV11-2	TRBJ1-1	CASSPGRDMGGTEAFF
TRBV4-1	TRBJ2-3	CASSRVAGGGDTQYF
TRBV7-2	TRBJ2-7	CASSLGEGQPYEQYF
TRBV2	TRBJ1-2	CASRGVTGNYGYTF
TRBV9	TRBJ2-2	CASSRGPGELFF
TRBV6-4	TRBJ2-7	CASSDAQGLEQYF
TRBV9	TRBJ2-2	CASSVGGGTGELFF
TRBV6-1	TRBJ2-1	CASSEQTGTTYNEQFF
TRBV9	TRBJ1-3	CASSEGQVAGNTIYF
TRBV28	TRBJ1-2	CASSLGRSTAYGYTF
TRBV7-9	TRBJ1-2	CASSFGIGGGYTF
TRBV30	TRBJ2-5	CAWGGSETQYF
TRBV6-5	TRBJ1-2	CASTRSVGADGYTF
TRBV5-1	TRBJ2-3	CASSLAGGGTDTQYF
TRBV19	TRBJ2-7	CASSIRGRSYEQYF